This entry concerns a single T cell receptor beta chain. The target antigen is unknown. A single base separates this from a much larger clone, so it may be a read error. Next came a second PCR, run for about 7 to 12 cycles, which used a sample-barcoded 5' primer along with a J-beta primer mix. Every cDNA was tagged by a template-switch adaptor with 12 random nucleotides. TCRdb re-called the 5' RACE reads with MiXCR, one entry per CDR3 protein. In the table there are around 800,000 distinct CDR3 sequences, around half of which are singletons. This entry is derived from a study of blood T cells in healthy people across ages. The CDR3 is made up of 15 amino acids. Per the germline V gene, CDR1 is ENHRY and CDR2 is SYGVKD. General study points: With naive T cell percentage, TCR beta diversity showed a strong correlation. Per million T cells, the diversity of TCR beta decreased roughly linearly as age advanced.

Individuals who donated were healthy Caucasians from Russia aged roughly 6 to 90. The clonotype originates from a man older than 75 in good health. This chain links TRBV10-3 with TRBJ1-6; D uncertain. The sample was blood. CDR3 nucleotides: TGTGCCATCAGTGAGTCAGGACTGCTTAATTCACCCCCCCACTTT. It translates to CAISESGLLNSPPHF.